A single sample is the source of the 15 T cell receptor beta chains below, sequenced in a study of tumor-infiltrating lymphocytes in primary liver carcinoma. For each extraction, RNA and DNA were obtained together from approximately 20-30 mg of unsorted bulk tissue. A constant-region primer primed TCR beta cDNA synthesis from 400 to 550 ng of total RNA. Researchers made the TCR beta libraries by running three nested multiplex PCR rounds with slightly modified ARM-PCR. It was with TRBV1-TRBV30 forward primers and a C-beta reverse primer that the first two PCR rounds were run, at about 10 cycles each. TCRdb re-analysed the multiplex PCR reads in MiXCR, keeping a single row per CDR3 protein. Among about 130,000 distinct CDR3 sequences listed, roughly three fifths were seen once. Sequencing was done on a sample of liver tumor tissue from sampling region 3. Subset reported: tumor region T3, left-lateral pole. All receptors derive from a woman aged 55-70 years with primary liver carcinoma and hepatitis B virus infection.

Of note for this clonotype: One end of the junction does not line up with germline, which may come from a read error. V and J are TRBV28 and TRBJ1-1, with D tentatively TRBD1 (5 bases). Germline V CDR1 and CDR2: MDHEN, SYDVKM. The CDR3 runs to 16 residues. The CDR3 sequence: CASSLMGRGPNTETFF. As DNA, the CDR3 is TGTGCCAGCAGTCTAATGGGCCGGGGCCCGAACACTGAAACTTTCTTT.

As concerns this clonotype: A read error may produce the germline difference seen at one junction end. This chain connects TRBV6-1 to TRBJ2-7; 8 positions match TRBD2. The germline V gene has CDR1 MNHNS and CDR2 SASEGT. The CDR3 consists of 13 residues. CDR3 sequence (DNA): TGTGTCAGCACTGCGGGGGGCGGGTACGAGCAGTACTTC. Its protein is CVSTAGGGYEQYF.

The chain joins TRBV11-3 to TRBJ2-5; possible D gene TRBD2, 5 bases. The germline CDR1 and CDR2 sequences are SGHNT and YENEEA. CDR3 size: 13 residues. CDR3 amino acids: CTNSSTGRETQYF. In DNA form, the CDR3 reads TGTACCAACAGCTCTACGGGAAGGGAGACCCAGTACTTC.

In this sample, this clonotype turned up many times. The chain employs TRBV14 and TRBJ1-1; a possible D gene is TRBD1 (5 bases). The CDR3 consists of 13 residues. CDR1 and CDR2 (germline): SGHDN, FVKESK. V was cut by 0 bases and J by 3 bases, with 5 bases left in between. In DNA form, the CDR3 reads TGTGCCAGCAGCCAAGACAGGGACACTGAAGCTTTCTTT. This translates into CASSQDRDTEAFF.

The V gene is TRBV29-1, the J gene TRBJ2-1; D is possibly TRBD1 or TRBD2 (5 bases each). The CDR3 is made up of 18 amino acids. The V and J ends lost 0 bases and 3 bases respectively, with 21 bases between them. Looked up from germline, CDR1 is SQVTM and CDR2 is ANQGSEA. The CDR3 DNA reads TGCAGCGTTGAAGATCATGGATGGGGGAGCGCTGGCTACAATGAGCAGTTCTTC. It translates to CSVEDHGWGSAGYNEQFF.

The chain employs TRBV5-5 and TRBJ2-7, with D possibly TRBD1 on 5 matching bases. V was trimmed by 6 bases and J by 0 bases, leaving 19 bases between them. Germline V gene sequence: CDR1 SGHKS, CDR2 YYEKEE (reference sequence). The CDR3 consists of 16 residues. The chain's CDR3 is CASTLTGSVFSYEQYF. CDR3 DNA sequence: TGTGCCAGCACCCTAACAGGTTCAGTGTTCTCCTACGAGCAGTACTTC. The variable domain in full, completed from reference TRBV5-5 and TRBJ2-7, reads DAGVTQSPTHLIKTRGQQVTLRCSPISGHKSVSWYQQVLGQGPQFIFQYYEKEERGRGNFPDRFSARQFPNYSSELNVNALLLGDSALYLCASTLTGSVFSYEQYFGPGTRLTVT.

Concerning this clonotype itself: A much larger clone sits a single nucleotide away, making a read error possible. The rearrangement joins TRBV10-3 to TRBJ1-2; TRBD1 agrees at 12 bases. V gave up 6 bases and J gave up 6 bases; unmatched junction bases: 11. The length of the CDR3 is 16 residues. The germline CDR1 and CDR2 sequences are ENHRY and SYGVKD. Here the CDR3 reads CAIRKTGTGGEDGYTF. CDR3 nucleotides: TGTGCCATCAGGAAAACCGGGACAGGGGGCGAGGATGGCTACACCTTC.

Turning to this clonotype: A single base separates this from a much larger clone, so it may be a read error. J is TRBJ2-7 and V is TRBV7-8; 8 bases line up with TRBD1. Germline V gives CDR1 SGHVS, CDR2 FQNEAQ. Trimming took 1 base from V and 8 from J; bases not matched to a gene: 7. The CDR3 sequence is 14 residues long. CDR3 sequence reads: CASSLGDRTNKQYF. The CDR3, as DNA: TGTGCCAGCAGCTTAGGGGACAGGACTAACAAGCAGTACTTC.

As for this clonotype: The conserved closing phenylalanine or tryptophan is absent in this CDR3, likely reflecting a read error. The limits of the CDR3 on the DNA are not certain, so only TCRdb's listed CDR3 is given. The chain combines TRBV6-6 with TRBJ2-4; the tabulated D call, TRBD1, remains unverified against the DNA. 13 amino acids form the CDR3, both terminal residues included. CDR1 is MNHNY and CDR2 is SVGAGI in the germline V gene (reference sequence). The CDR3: CTSSLRNQGPPTI.

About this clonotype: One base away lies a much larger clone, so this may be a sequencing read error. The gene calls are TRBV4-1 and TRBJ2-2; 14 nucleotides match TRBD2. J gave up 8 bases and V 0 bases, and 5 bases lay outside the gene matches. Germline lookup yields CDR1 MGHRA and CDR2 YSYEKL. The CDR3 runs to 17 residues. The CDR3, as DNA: TGCGCCAGCAGCCAAGAGGGACTAGCGGGAGCGGAAGGGGAGCTGTTTTTT. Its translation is CASSQEGLAGAEGELFF.

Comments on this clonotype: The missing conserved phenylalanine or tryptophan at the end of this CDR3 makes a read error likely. The CDR3 DNA sequence: TGTGCCAGCAGCTTGACAGGGGGCGACACTGAAGCTTTCGTT. This sequence encodes CASSLTGGDTEAFV. The V call is TRBV28, the J call TRBJ1-1, with 10 bases matching TRBD1. The trim removed 6 bases at V and 3 bases at J, leaving 4 bases unmatched. CDR1 and CDR2 (germline): MDHEN, SYDVKM. This CDR3 region has 14 residues.

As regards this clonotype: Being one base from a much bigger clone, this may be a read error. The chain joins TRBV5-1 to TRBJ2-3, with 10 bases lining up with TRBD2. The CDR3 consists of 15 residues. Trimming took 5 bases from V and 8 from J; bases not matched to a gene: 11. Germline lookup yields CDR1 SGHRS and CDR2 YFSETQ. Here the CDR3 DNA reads TGCGCCAGCAGAACCGTGACTAGCGGGCCGGGTACGCAGTATTTT. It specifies CASRTVTSGPGTQYF.

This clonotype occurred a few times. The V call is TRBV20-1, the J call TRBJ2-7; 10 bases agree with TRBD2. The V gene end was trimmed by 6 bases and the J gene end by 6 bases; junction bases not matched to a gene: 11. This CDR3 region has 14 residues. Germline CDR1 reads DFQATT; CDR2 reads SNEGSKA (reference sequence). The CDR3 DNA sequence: TGCAGTGCCGTTAGAGCGGGAGGGCCCGGCGAGCAGTACTTC. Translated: CSAVRAGGPGEQYF.

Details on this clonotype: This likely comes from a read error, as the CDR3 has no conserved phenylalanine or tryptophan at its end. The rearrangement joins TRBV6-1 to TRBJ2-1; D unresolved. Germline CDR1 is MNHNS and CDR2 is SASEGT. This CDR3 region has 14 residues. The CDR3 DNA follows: TGTGTCAGCAGTCGTCTAGGTTCGCTCAATGAGCAGTTCTTA. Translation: CVSSRLGSLNEQFL.

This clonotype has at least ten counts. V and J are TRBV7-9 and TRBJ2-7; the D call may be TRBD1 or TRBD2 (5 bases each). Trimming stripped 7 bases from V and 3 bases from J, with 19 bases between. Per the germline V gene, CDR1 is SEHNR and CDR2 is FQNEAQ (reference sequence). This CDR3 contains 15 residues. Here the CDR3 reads CASTQGGGFSYEQYF. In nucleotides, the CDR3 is TGTGCCAGCACCCAGGGTGGGGGATTTAGCTACGAGCAGTACTTC.